This T cell receptor (beta chain) was documented in a study of immune cell composition in non-small cell lung cancer. Broader study findings: Shared sequences between tumour-reactive and dominant in vivo clones were not proven. Smoking pack-years did not significantly correlate with tumour TCR-beta clonality. Squamous carcinomas (approximately 75%) more often had tumour-associated clones >0.5% than adenocarcinomas (roughly 33%).

TCRdb's copy holds only in-frame clones and misses some; the assay was immunoSEQ multiplex PCR. The repertoire has 8,000 or so clones, roughly 65% of them found once; the top ten carry approximately 7.7%. The germline V gene encodes CDR1 ENHRY and CDR2 SYGVKD. This CDR3 comprises 14 residues. V was cut by 4 bases and J by 3 bases, with 13 bases left in between. A remark on this clone: Antigen: not known.

Sequenced: lung tumor tissue. This TCR was sampled from a human donor with non-small cell lung cancer. This chain links TRBV10-3 with TRBJ2-7; tentative D call: TRBD1 (6 bases). The CDR3 DNA is TGTGCCATCAGTGGCGGCCAGGGGATCTACGAGCAGTACTTC. It translates to CAISGGQGIYEQYF.